The present T cell receptor beta chain was sequenced within a study of shared clonotypes between healthy human individuals. This clone occurred once. The antigen is not known. Genomic DNA per cell subset filled all wells of several immunoSEQ plates. The protocol was immunoSEQ multiplex PCR, while the TCRdb copy is restricted to in-frame clones and leaves out a portion. Counted here are approximately 510,000 clones, approximately 85% occurring once; the ten biggest clones make up roughly 13%. Notes on the study in general: The study drew on few donors, limiting represented genetic and exposure-history diversity.

What was sequenced was PBMCs. The TCR originated in a woman in her 40s in good health. Some clones in this sample may be carry-over from other donors' samples.

The CDR3 is CASSESRGTTYNEQFF. Here the CDR3 DNA reads TGCGCCAGCAGTGAGTCTCGGGGGACTACGTACAATGAGCAGTTCTTC. This sequence joins TRBV10-1 and TRBJ2-1, with 7 nucleotides matching TRBD2. After removal of 0 bases from V and 4 bases from J, the junction contained 6 bases not matched to a gene. CDR3 length: 16 amino acids. Looked up from germline, CDR1 is WNHNN and CDR2 is SYGVQD (reference sequence).